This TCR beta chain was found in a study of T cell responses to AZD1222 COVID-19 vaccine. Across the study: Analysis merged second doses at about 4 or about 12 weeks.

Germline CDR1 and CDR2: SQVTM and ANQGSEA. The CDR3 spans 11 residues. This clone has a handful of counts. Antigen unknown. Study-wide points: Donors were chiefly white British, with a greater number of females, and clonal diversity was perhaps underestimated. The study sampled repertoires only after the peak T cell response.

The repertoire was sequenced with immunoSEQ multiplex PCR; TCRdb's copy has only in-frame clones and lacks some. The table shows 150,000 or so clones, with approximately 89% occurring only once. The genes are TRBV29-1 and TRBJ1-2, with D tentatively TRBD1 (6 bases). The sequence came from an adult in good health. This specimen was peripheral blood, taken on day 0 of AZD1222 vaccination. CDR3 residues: CIIWGTHGYTF. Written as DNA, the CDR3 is TGCATCATCTGGGGGACACATGGCTACACCTTC.